What follows describes a single TCR beta chain. The entry originates in a study of blood T cell repertoires in COVID-19. Study in general: The United States, Italy and Spain were the sources of the acute and convalescent COVID-19 samples. PBMCs, B-cell-depleted T cells, or T cells were the source of the cDNA or gDNA that made up the material.

In the source study's methods: Amplification with reference gene primers provided the estimates of nucleated cell counts. Data came from immunoSEQ multiplex PCR; TCRdb stores just in-frame clones and leaves some out. V and J calls plus clone size are reproduced from that table; the DNA served to infer D and trimming. The sample contains some 270,000 clones, roughly nine tenths of which appear only once. V lost 0 bases and J 0 bases, leaving 8 bases between the germline ends. The germline CDR1 and CDR2 sequences are GTSNPN and SVGIG (reference sequence). The CDR3 length is 14 residues. The source material was peripheral blood. This sequence was found in a middle-aged woman who had recovered from COVID-19. The chain combines TRBV30 with TRBJ1-2; no reliable D call. CDR3 nucleotide sequence: TGTGCCTGGAGTGTAGAGCGGCCTAACTATGGCTACACCTTC. Translation gives CAWSVERPNYGYTF.